These 11 T cell receptor beta chains were all obtained from the same sample, sequenced in a study of blood T cell repertoires in COVID-19. TCRdb's table, derived via immunoSEQ multiplex PCR, lists solely in-frame clones and lacks some. This table has roughly 68,000 clones, 88% appearing once. The sample was peripheral blood. These receptors all stem from a human donor in a cohort sampled during active COVID-19.

The rearrangement joins TRBV5-8 to TRBJ2-7, with TRBD1 matching 8 bases. Germline-derived CDR1 and CDR2 are SGHTS and YDEGEE. The CDR3 loop spans 14 amino acids. The V segment lost 1 base and the J segment 7 bases; nucleotides outside the gene matches: 7. CDR3 in DNA: TGTGCCAGCAGCTTGTATCAGGGGGCCAGGGAGCAGTACTTC. It encodes CASSLYQGAREQYF.

The chain joins TRBV6-6 to TRBJ1-5; D perhaps matches TRBD1 (5 bases). The CDR3 sequence is 15 residues long. Germline-derived CDR1 and CDR2 are MNHNY and SVGAGI (reference sequence). Trimming cost V 6 bases and J 3 bases, with 15 bases left between them. CDR3 nucleotide sequence: TGTGCCAGCAGGCCACCGGGAGGGGACAATCAGCCCCAGCATTTT. Its translation is CASRPPGGDNQPQHF.

The chain is built from TRBV27 and TRBJ2-7; perhaps TRBD1 as D (7 bases). Trimming cost V 10 bases and J 2 bases, with 33 bases left between them. Germline CDR1 is MNHEY and CDR2 is SMNVEV (reference sequence). The CDR3 has 19 amino acids. Here the CDR3 DNA reads TGTGCCACCAGACCGAGACAGGGAAGGGGCAATAGCGGAACCTACGAGCAGTACTTC. Translated, it gives CATRPRQGRGNSGTYEQYF.

The rearrangement joins TRBV2 to TRBJ2-2, with unresolved D. The CDR3 covers 13 residues. Looked up from germline, CDR1 is SNHLY and CDR2 is FYNNEI. V was shortened by 6 bases and J by 2 bases, with 7 bases between the two germline ends. CDR3 sequence (DNA): TGTGCCAGCAGGACTCTCAACACCGGGGAGCTGTTTTTT. Translated, it gives CASRTLNTGELFF.

The V and J genes are TRBV5-4 and TRBJ2-3, with 13 bases lining up with TRBD2. This CDR3 comprises 15 residues. The germline gives CDR1 SGHNT, CDR2 YYREEE (reference sequence). J was trimmed by 3 bases and V by 7 bases; bases with no gene match: 5. The CDR3 coding sequence is TGTGCCAGCGAAGGACTAGCGGGAGTGACAGATACGCAGTATTTT. Translated: CASEGLAGVTDTQYF.

The chain has TRBV7-2 and TRBJ2-3; 9 bases align to TRBD2. J was trimmed by 3 bases and V by 4 bases; bases with no gene match: 5. This CDR3 is 15 amino acids long. Looked up from germline, CDR1 is SGHTA and CDR2 is FQGNSA. CDR3 residues: CASSSRLAGTDTQYF. The CDR3 nucleotides are TGTGCCAGCAGCTCCCGGCTAGCGGGGACAGATACGCAGTATTTT.

The rearrangement links TRBV19 to TRBJ2-3; 9 nucleotides agree with TRBD2. Germline trimming cut 4 bases from V and 1 base from J; bases unmatched to any gene: 0. CDR1 is LNHDA, CDR2 SQIVND, per germline (reference sequence). The CDR3 loop spans 14 amino acids. The CDR3 protein is CASSTSGGTDTQYF. In DNA form, the CDR3 reads TGTGCCAGTAGTACTAGCGGGGGCACAGATACGCAGTATTTT. The variable domain in full, completed from reference TRBV19 and TRBJ2-3, reads DGGITQSPKYLFRKEGQNVTLSCEQNLNHDAMYWYRQDPGQGLRLIYYSQIVNDFQKGDIAEGYSVSREKKESFPLTVTSAQKNPTAFYLCASSTSGGTDTQYFGPGTRLTVL.

The chain links TRBV29-1 to TRBJ2-3, with 10 bases identical to TRBD2. The CDR3 contains 15 residues. Per the germline V gene, CDR1 is SQVTM and CDR2 is ANQGSEA. J gave up 6 bases and V 7 bases, and 13 bases lay outside the gene matches. CDR3 amino acids: CSAQTLAGASDTQYF. In nucleotides, the CDR3 is TGCAGCGCACAAACCCTAGCGGGGGCATCCGATACGCAGTATTTT.

This chain joins TRBV3-1 (or the pseudogene TRBV3-2) and TRBJ2-1, with a tentative D call TRBD1 (6 bases). The CDR3 covers 15 residues. Germline values: CDR1 LGHDT, CDR2 YNNKEL (reference sequence). The V and J ends lost 6 bases and 1 base respectively, with 13 bases between them. CDR3 bases: TGTGCCAGCAGTCTCTCAAGGGGGTCCTACAATGAGCAGTTCTTC. Residues: CASSLSRGSYNEQFF.

The chain joins TRBV7-9 to TRBJ2-2; a possible D gene is TRBD2 (6 bases). CDR3 size: 13 residues. CDR1 is SEHNR, CDR2 FQNEAQ, per germline (reference sequence). Trimming took 5 bases from V and 5 from J, leaving 9 bases between them. The CDR3 region is CASSPRGTGELFF. The DNA for the CDR3 is TGTGCCAGCAGCCCCCGGGGGACCGGGGAGCTGTTTTTT.

In this sample, this clone turned up a few times. The chain joins TRBV7-2 to TRBJ2-7; 9 bases line up with TRBD1. With V trimmed by 0 bases and J by 1 base, 7 bases remained unmatched. CDR3 length equals 17 residues. CDR1 SGHTA and CDR2 FQGNSA come from the germline V gene. The chain's CDR3 is CASSLAGTGGESYEQYF. The CDR3, as DNA: TGTGCCAGCAGCTTAGCGGGTACAGGGGGCGAGTCCTACGAGCAGTACTTC.